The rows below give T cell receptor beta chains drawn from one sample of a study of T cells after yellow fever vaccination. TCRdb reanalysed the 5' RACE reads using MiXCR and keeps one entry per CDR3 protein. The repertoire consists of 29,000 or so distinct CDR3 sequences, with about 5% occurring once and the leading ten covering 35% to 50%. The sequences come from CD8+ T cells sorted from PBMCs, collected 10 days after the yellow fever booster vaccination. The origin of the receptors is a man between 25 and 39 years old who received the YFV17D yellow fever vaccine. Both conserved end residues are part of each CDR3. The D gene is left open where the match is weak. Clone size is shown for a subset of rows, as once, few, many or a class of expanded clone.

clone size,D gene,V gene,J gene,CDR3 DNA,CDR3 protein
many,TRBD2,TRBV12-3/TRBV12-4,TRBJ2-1,TGTGCCAGCAGTCCTAGCGGGGAAAATGAGCAGTTCTTC,CASSPSGENEQFF
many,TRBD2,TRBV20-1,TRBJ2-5,TGCAGTGCTAGAGATGGGGGGGAGCGGGAGATACAAGAGACCCAGTACTTC,CSARDGGEREIQETQYF
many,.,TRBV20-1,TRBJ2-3,TGCAGTGCCTCTGGACCTCCTAGCACAGATACGCAGTATTTT,CSASGPPSTDTQYF
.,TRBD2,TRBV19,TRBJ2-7,TGTGCCACTAATCCCGGGACTAGCGGTTCCTACGAGCAGTACTTC,CATNPGTSGSYEQYF
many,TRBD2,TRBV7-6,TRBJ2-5,TGTGCCAGCAGCAGACTAGCGAAGGAGACCCAGTACTTC,CASSRLAKETQYF
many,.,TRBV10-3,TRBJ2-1,TGTGCCATCACCGAGGGGGGAGGGAGGGGCAATGAGCAGTTCTTC,CAITEGGGRGNEQFF
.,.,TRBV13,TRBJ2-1,TGTGCCAGCAGCTTAGGTGGGAGAGATGAGCAGTTCTTC,CASSLGGRDEQFF
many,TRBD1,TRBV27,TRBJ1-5,TGTGCCAGCAGTTCCGGGACAGGGGTAGGCAATCAGCCCCAGCATTTT,CASSSGTGVGNQPQHF
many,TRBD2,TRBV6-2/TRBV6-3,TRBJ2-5,TGTGCCAGCAGTTACTCGAACGGGAGGAAGACCCAGTACTTC,CASSYSNGRKTQYF
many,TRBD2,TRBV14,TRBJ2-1,TGTGCCAGCAGCCCCTTGACGAGCTCGACTAGCGGGAGGCCCCGCTCCTACAATGAGCAGTTCTTC,CASSPLTSSTSGRPRSYNEQFF
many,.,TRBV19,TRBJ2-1,TGTGCCAGTAGTATGAGGCGGTACAATGAGCAGTTCTTC,CASSMRRYNEQFF
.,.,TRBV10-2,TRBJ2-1,TGCGCCAGCAGTGATCCTCAGGGGATCCTCGCGGGGCCTAGCTCCTACAATGAGCAGTTCTTC,CASSDPQGILAGPSSYNEQFF
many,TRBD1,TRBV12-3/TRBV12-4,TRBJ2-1,TGTGCCAGCAGGCTAGACAGGGGGGGGTACAATGAGCAGTTCTTC,CASRLDRGGYNEQFF
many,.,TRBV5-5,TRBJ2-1,TGTGCCAGCAGCTTGAGGGACACCCATGAGCAGTTCTTC,CASSLRDTHEQFF
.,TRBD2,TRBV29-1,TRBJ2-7,TGCAGCGTTGAAGAGGGGTGGGGAGGGCAGGGCGAGCAGTACTTC,CSVEEGWGGQGEQYF
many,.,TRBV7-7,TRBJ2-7,TGTGCCAGCAGCTTAAGTCCCGTCTCTCGGGTCCACGAGCAGTACTTC,CASSLSPVSRVHEQYF
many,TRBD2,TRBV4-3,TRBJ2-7,TGCGCCAGCAGCCCGGGACTAGCGGACTACGAGCAGTACTTC,CASSPGLADYEQYF
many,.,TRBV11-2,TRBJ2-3,TGTGCCAGCAGCTTGCGTCTTCTAGTGCCTACAGATACGCAGTATTTT,CASSLRLLVPTDTQYF
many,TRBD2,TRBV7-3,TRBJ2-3,TGTGCCAGCAGCTTAAATAGCGGGAGCGTACCGCAGTATTTT,CASSLNSGSVPQYF
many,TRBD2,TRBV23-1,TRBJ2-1,TGCGCCAGCAGTCAATCCCTAGATCCGGCTAGCGGCCTCCTCAGCTCCTACAATGAGCAGTTCTTC,CASSQSLDPASGLLSSYNEQFF
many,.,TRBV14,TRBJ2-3,TGTGCCAGCAGCCCTAGCAGGAATACGCAGTATTTT,CASSPSRNTQYF
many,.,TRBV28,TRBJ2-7,TGTGCCAGCAGTCGCCAGGGATCATACGAGCAGTACTTC,CASSRQGSYEQYF
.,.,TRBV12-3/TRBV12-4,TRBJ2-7,TGTGCCATCTGTTTACCCCCCCCGGAGGAGCAGTACTTC,CAICLPPPEEQYF
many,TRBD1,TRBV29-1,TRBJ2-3,TGCAGCGTTGAAGATATGACCGGGACAGGGAGCGCAGATACGCAGTATTTT,CSVEDMTGTGSADTQYF
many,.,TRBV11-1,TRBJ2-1,TGTGCCAGCAGCTTAGGGGACGGGACCACAGATGAGCAGTTCTTC,CASSLGDGTTDEQFF
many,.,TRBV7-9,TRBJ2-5,TGTGCCAGCAGCTTATTTAGCGGCCAAGAGACCCAGTACTTC,CASSLFSGQETQYF
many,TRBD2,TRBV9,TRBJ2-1,TGTGCCAGCAGCGCAGCGGGAGGATCTTACAATGAGCAGTTCTTC,CASSAAGGSYNEQFF
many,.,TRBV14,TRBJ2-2,TGTGCCAGCAGCCAAATGGAGAAGAACACCGGGGAGCTGTTTTTT,CASSQMEKNTGELFF
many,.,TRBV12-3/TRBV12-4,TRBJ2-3,TGTGCCAGCAGTGATACAGATACGCAGTATTTT,CASSDTDTQYF
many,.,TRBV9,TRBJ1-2,TGTGCCAGCAGCGCAGCAGGGGCAAACTATGGCTACACCTTC,CASSAAGANYGYTF
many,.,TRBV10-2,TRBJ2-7,TGCGCCAGCAGTGTCCACTGGCAGGGGAACTACGAGCAGTACTTC,CASSVHWQGNYEQYF
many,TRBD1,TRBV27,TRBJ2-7,TGTGCCAGCTCTCGGACAGGCCACTACGAGCAGTACTTC,CASSRTGHYEQYF
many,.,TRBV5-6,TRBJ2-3,TGTGCCAGCACCTTCGCCCCGGACCGGGGCGCAGATACGCAGTATTTT,CASTFAPDRGADTQYF
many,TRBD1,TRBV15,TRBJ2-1,TGTGCCACCAGCTCCGGGACAGGGGGCATCAATGAGCAGTTCTTC,CATSSGTGGINEQFF
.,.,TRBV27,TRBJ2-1,TGTGCCAGCAGTTTATCCGAGTATAATGAGCAGTTCTTC,CASSLSEYNEQFF
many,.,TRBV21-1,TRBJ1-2,TGTGCCAGCACCCCACAGGGACAGAGAGGGTATGGCTACACCTTC,CASTPQGQRGYGYTF
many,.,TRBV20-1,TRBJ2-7,TGCAGTGCGAGTCGGGTGTACGAGCAGTACTTC,CSASRVYEQYF
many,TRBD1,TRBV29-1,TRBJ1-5,TGCAGCCCTGGGTTAAGGGACAGGGCGGGCCAGCCCCAGCATTTT,CSPGLRDRAGQPQHF
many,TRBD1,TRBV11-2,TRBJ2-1,TGTGCCAGCACCCCGGGACAGGGAGGACATGAGCAGTTCTTC,CASTPGQGGHEQFF
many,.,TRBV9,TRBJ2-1,TGTGCCAGCAGCGTAGGAGGAGGGGCGAATGGTGAGCAGTTCTTC,CASSVGGGANGEQFF